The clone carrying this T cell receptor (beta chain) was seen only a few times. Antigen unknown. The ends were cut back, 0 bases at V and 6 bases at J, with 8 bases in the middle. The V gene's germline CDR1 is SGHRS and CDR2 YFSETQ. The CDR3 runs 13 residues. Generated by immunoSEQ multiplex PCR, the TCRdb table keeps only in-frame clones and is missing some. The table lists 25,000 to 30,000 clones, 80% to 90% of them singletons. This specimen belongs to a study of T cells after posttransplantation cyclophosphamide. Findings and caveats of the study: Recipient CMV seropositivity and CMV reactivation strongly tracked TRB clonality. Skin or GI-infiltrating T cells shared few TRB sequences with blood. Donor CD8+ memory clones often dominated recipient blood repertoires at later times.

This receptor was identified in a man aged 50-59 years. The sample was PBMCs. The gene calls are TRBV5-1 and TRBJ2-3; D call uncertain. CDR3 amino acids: CASSLELADTQYF. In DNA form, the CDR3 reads TGCGCCAGCAGCTTGGAGCTCGCGGATACGCAGTATTTT.